This TCR beta chain appears in the sequencing data of a study of OX40 agonist ivuxolimab in advanced cancers. Background on the study: Patients were dosed intravenously with ivuxolimab at 0.01 to 10 mg/kg every 2 weeks. Study-wide findings and caveats: Antigen specificity of clonally expanded peripheral T cells was not established. Within 6 weeks, CD4+ and CD8+ blood T cells expanded clonally at 0.1 to 3.0 mg/kg. Expanded clones were, on average, more numerous among CD8+ T cells than CD4+.

Assay: immunoSEQ multiplex PCR; the TCRdb copy retains only in-frame clones and omits some. Of approximately 90,000 clones listed, over 75% were seen once; the top ten hold 0.25% to 0.3%. Germline V gives CDR1 SGHRS, CDR2 YFSETQ. There are 14 residues in the CDR3. V lost 0 bases and J 5 bases, leaving 11 bases between the germline ends. About this clone: Its target is unknown.

The J gene is TRBJ2-5, the V gene TRBV5-1; D may be TRBD1 (7 bases). The sample was CD4+ or CD8+ T cells sorted from blood, taken in a trial of the OX40 agonist ivuxolimab. The clonotype was recovered from an adult with an advanced solid tumor such as melanoma, head and neck, liver or kidney cancer. CDR3 sequence reads: CASSLGAGGETQYF. CDR3 sequence (DNA): TGCGCCAGCAGCTTGGGGGCAGGGGGGGAGACCCAGTACTTC.